One and the same sample provided the 28 T cell receptor beta chains below, sequenced in a study of T cell responses to AZD1222 COVID-19 vaccine. TCRdb's table, derived via immunoSEQ multiplex PCR, lists solely in-frame clones and lacks some. The sample has around 180,000 clones; around 92% are singletons. Sequencing was performed on peripheral blood, taken on day 0 of AZD1222 vaccination. These receptors came from an adult in good health.

The V call is TRBV7-2, the J call TRBJ2-3; TRBD1 or TRBD2 may be the D gene (5 bases each). Trimming took 3 bases from V and 7 from J, leaving 11 bases between them. In germline, CDR1 is SGHTA, CDR2 FQGNSA. This CDR3 is built from 13 residues. The CDR3 sequence is CASSLGDENTQYF. CDR3 DNA: TGTGCCAGCAGCTTGGGGGACGAGAATACGCAGTATTTT.

This chain's CDR3 is CAGRGPNSPLHF. Here the CDR3 DNA reads TGTGCCGGCAGGGGGCCTAATTCACCCCTCCACTTT. V usage is TRBV30 and J usage is TRBJ1-6; 8 bases agree with TRBD1. J lost 6 bases, V lost 8 bases, and 3 bases had no gene match. CDR3 length equals 12 residues. The germline V gene encodes CDR1 GTSNPN and CDR2 SVGIG (reference sequence).

As DNA, the CDR3 is TGTGCCAGCAGAGGGGAGAGCGGGGAGCTGTTTTTT. It codes for CASRGESGELFF. J is TRBJ2-2 and V is TRBV2; tentatively, D is TRBD1 or TRBD2 (5 bases each). Trimming took off 6 bases at V and 7 bases at J, with 9 bases between the two ends. The CDR3 sequence is 12 residues long. CDR1 is SNHLY and CDR2 is FYNNEI in the germline V gene.

This CDR3 reads CASSLARDNLGAFF. CDR3 nucleotide sequence: TGTGCCAGCAGCTTAGCGCGGGACAACCTGGGAGCTTTCTTT. This chain connects TRBV7-2 to TRBJ1-1; D perhaps matches TRBD1 (6 bases). Trimming took 0 bases from V and 10 from J, leaving 15 bases between them. Per germline, CDR1 SGHTA and CDR2 FQGNSA. This CDR3 comprises 14 residues.

The chain links TRBV28 to TRBJ2-2, with TRBD2 matching 7 bases. Germline V CDR1 and CDR2: MDHEN, SYDVKM. The CDR3 contains 19 residues. With 6 bases clipped from V and 0 bases from J, the junction kept 16 bases outside the gene matches. DNA for the CDR3: TGTGCCAGCAGCCCCTGGGAGCGGGGAAGATCCTCGAACACCGGGGAGCTGTTTTTT. Amino acids: CASSPWERGRSSNTGELFF.

V is TRBV10-1 and J is TRBJ2-2; 7 nucleotides agree with TRBD1. From germline, CDR1 is WNHNN and CDR2 SYGVQD (reference sequence). The V gene end was trimmed by 5 bases and the J gene end by 3 bases; junction bases not matched to a gene: 3. This CDR3 comprises 14 residues. CDR3 DNA: TGCGCCAGCAGTAGGGACAGCTACACCGGGGAGCTGTTTTTT. Translated, it gives CASSRDSYTGELFF.

The chain carries TRBV10-2 and TRBJ2-3, with D perhaps being TRBD1 or TRBD2 (5 bases each). Per germline, CDR1 WSHSY and CDR2 SAAADI. The CDR3 sequence is 14 residues long. The V and J ends lost 8 bases and 2 bases respectively, with 14 bases between them. This CDR3 reads CASVRDRDTDTQYF. CDR3 nucleotide sequence: TGCGCCAGCGTTAGGGACCGAGACACAGATACGCAGTATTTT.

CDR3 in DNA: TGTGCCAGCAGCTTCGGGACTGTGGCTGGAAACACCATATATTTT. Encoded protein: CASSFGTVAGNTIYF. The chain combines TRBV6-5 with TRBJ1-3, with D perhaps matching TRBD1 (5 bases). Trimming pared 6 bases from V and 2 bases from J, leaving 14 bases between. Germline assignment: CDR1 MNHEY and CDR2 SVGAGI. The CDR3 sequence is 15 residues long.

CDR3 sequence: CASSPGQGMSNQPQHF. The CDR3 region has the DNA TGTGCCAGCTCACCGGGACAGGGGATGAGCAATCAGCCCCAGCATTTT. The chain links TRBV18 to TRBJ1-5, with 10 bases lining up with TRBD1. The CDR3 has 16 residues. CDR1 is KGHSH and CDR2 is LQKENI in the germline V gene. With 3 bases clipped from V and 1 base from J, the junction kept 3 bases outside the gene matches.

This clone was detected only once. V gene TRBV2 combines with J gene TRBJ1-1; 7 bases are shared with TRBD1. Per the germline V gene, CDR1 is SNHLY and CDR2 is FYNNEI. J lost 1 base, V lost 5 bases, and 1 base had no gene match. The CDR3 has 13 amino acids. CDR3 amino acids: CASSQGENTEAFF. In DNA, the CDR3 is TGTGCCAGCAGTCAGGGGGAGAACACTGAAGCTTTCTTT.

The V call is TRBV5-1, the J call TRBJ1-2, with 7 positions matching TRBD1. V lost 0 bases and J lost 7; bases outside the gene matches: 3. Germline CDR1 and CDR2: SGHRS and YFSETQ. This CDR3 has 13 residues. CDR3 amino acids: CASSLGQGFGYTF. CDR3 nucleotides: TGCGCCAGCAGCTTGGGACAGGGCTTTGGCTACACCTTC.

This chain uses TRBV4-3 with TRBJ1-1; D might be TRBD1 (5 bases). The CDR3 has 14 amino acids. V lost 0 bases to trimming and J lost 9 bases, with 14 bases between them. The germline V gene has CDR1 LGHNA and CDR2 YSLEER. CDR3 loop: CASSQEGLRAQAFF. The CDR3 nucleotides read TGCGCCAGCAGCCAAGAGGGGCTCCGGGCACAAGCTTTCTTT.

The chain employs TRBV7-9 and TRBJ1-1; D not resolved. The V gene lost 8 bases and the J gene lost 7 bases, with 17 bases spanning the gap. There are 13 residues in the CDR3. The V gene's germline CDR1 is SEHNR and CDR2 FQNEAQ (reference sequence). This CDR3 is CASAAVDDVEAFF. In nucleotides, the CDR3 is TGTGCCAGCGCGGCAGTGGATGATGTTGAAGCTTTCTTT.

The V gene is TRBV14, the J gene TRBJ2-1; TRBD2 matches at 10 bases. Germline values: CDR1 SGHDN, CDR2 FVKESK. The CDR3 has 14 amino acids. J lost 9 bases, V lost 6 bases, and 8 bases had no gene match. The CDR3 nucleotides read TGTGCCAGCAGGGCTAGCGGGGGAGGAGGTGAGCAGTTCTTC. Translation gives CASRASGGGGEQFF.

V usage is TRBV18 and J usage is TRBJ1-1; D not resolved. The CDR3 contains 14 residues. CDR1 and CDR2 from the germline V gene are KGHSH and LQKENI. Trimming left V 0 bases short and J 2 bases short, with 7 bases between. CDR3 sequence (DNA): TGTGCCAGCTCACCACCAGGAATTAACACTGAAGCTTTCTTT. Translation: CASSPPGINTEAFF.

The chain has TRBV24-1 and TRBJ2-3, with D perhaps TRBD1 or TRBD2 (6 bases each). This CDR3 is built from 16 residues. The germline CDR1 and CDR2 sequences are KGHDR and SFDVKD. Trimming stripped 6 bases from V and 3 bases from J, with 18 bases between. CDR3 residues: CATSPQGPRGTDTQYF. DNA of the CDR3: TGTGCCACCAGTCCACAGGGTCCACGGGGGACAGATACGCAGTATTTT.

The chain employs TRBV28 and TRBJ1-3; D gene ambiguous. Trimming stripped 7 bases from V and 0 bases from J, with 13 bases between. This CDR3 has 15 amino acids. In germline, CDR1 is MDHEN, CDR2 SYDVKM. The CDR3 DNA sequence: TGTGCCAGCAATTCCCCGGGCACCTCTGGAAACACCATATATTTT. It yields the protein CASNSPGTSGNTIYF.

This clone was observed a handful of times. This rearrangement joins TRBV5-1 to TRBJ2-1; 12 nucleotides align to TRBD2. CDR1 and CDR2 from the germline V gene are SGHRS and YFSETQ. This CDR3 contains 14 residues. V shed 6 bases and J 6 bases; nucleotides not matched to a gene: 4. CDR3: CASNLLAGGNEQFF. The CDR3 DNA sequence: TGCGCCAGCAATTTACTAGCGGGAGGCAATGAGCAGTTCTTC. The whole variable domain, filled in from reference TRBV5-1 and TRBJ2-1, reads KAGVTQTPRYLIKTRGQQVTLSCSPISGHRSVSWYQQTPGQGLQFLFEYFSETQRNKGNFPGRFSGRQFSNSRSEMNVSTLELGDSALYLCASNLLAGGNEQFFGPGTRLTVL.

V gene TRBV13 combines with J gene TRBJ2-2; no definite D call. CDR3 length equals 13 residues. In germline, CDR1 is PRHDT, CDR2 FYEKMQ (reference sequence). V gave up 5 bases and J gave up 4 bases, with 8 bases separating them. The CDR3 DNA reads as TGTGCCAGCAGCGACGAAAGCACCGGGGAGCTGTTTTTT. Its protein is CASSDESTGELFF.

V gene TRBV7-3 combines with J gene TRBJ1-6; 7 bases are a match to TRBD1. With V trimmed by 5 bases and J by 5 bases, 3 bases remained unmatched. The CDR3 extends over 14 amino acids. Germline assignment: CDR1 SGHTA and CDR2 FQGTGA. CDR3 region: CASSAGQNNSPLHF. CDR3 coding DNA: TGTGCCAGCAGCGCGGGACAGAATAATTCACCCCTCCACTTT.

This chain connects TRBV7-8 to TRBJ2-1; D is ambiguous. Per the germline V gene, CDR1 is SGHVS and CDR2 is FQNEAQ. Trimming took off 5 bases at V and 5 bases at J, with 22 bases between the two ends. There are 17 residues in the CDR3. DNA of the CDR3: TGTGCCAGCAGCCGTGCTATCCAACCCATAACCCACAATGAGCAGTTCTTC. It translates to CASSRAIQPITHNEQFF.

The chain couples TRBV24-1 to TRBJ1-1; D uncertain. CDR3 length: 15 amino acids. Germline assignment: CDR1 KGHDR and CDR2 SFDVKD. Trimming left V 2 bases short and J 1 base short, with 10 bases between. CDR3 coding DNA: TGTGCCACCAGTGATTCCGGCGCGGCGAACACTGAAGCTTTCTTT. Translated: CATSDSGAANTEAFF.

In DNA form, the CDR3 reads TGTGCCAGCAGCCACAAGGGCGGTGAGCAGTTCTTC. Translation: CASSHKGGEQFF. V gene TRBV3-1 (or the pseudogene TRBV3-2) combines with J gene TRBJ2-1; D gene ambiguous. The CDR3 is 12 residues long. Germline V gives CDR1 LGHDT, CDR2 YNNKEL (reference sequence). Trimming removed 3 bases from V and 9 bases from J, with 9 bases in between.

V gene TRBV19 combines with J gene TRBJ2-2, with D hard to call. The CDR3 has 13 residues. V was cut by 3 bases and J by 4 bases, with 6 bases left in between. CDR1 LNHDA and CDR2 SQIVND come from the germline V gene (reference sequence). The DNA for the CDR3 is TGTGCCAGTAGTATTGAATTCACCGGGGAGCTGTTTTTT. Translation: CASSIEFTGELFF.

The gene calls are TRBV9 and TRBJ2-3; D is perhaps TRBD2 (5 bases). The CDR3 is 12 residues long. CDR1 and CDR2 from the germline V gene are SGDLS and YYNGEE. V was pared by 0 bases and J by 10 bases, with 9 bases between. CDR3: CASSVGGSAQYF. The CDR3 DNA is TGTGCCAGCAGCGTAGGGGGTAGCGCGCAGTATTTT.

The chain recombines TRBV11-2 with TRBJ1-2; D possibly corresponds to TRBD1 (5 bases). Trimming pared 4 bases from V and 2 bases from J, leaving 17 bases between. Germline lookup yields CDR1 SGHAT and CDR2 FQNNGV. This CDR3 region has 16 residues. CDR3 bases: TGTGCCAGCAGCTATAACCCGGGGGGGGTGAACTATGGCTACACCTTC. Its translation: CASSYNPGGVNYGYTF. Full variable domain (rest looked up from reference TRBV11-2 and TRBJ1-2): EAGVAQSPRYKIIEKRQSVAFWCNPISGHATLYWYQQILGQGPKLLIQFQNNGVVDDSQLPKDRFSAERLKGVDSTLKIQPAKLEDSAVYLCASSYNPGGVNYGYTFGSGTRLTVV.

The CDR3 loop is CASSPLVGRGNYGYTF. CDR3 nucleotide sequence: TGTGCCAGCTCACCACTGGTTGGCAGGGGGAACTATGGCTACACCTTC. The V and J genes are TRBV18 and TRBJ1-2, with TRBD1 matching 7 bases. CDR3 length: 16 residues. Trimming removed 1 base from V and 2 bases from J; junction bases left unmatched: 7. The V gene's germline CDR1 is KGHSH and CDR2 LQKENI.

The rearrangement joins TRBV28 to TRBJ2-7, with 8 positions matching TRBD1. V lost 6 bases, J lost 2 bases, and 6 bases stayed unmatched. This CDR3 comprises 14 residues. In germline, CDR1 is MDHEN, CDR2 SYDVKM. CDR3 coding DNA: TGTGCCAGCAGCTCCGGGACAGGAGCCTACGAGCAGTACGTC. It specifies CASSSGTGAYEQYV.